The 20 T cell receptor beta chains given below trace back to one sample, sequenced in a study of T cell changes during pregnancy in multiple sclerosis. The assay was immunoSEQ multiplex PCR, and TCRdb's table has in-frame clones only and misses some. The table has 40,000 to 50,000 clones, 85% to 95% seen once. The input for sequencing was CD4+ T cells from peripheral blood mononuclear cells, taken in the third trimester of pregnancy. The receptors originated from a female donor with multiple sclerosis, enrolled in a pregnancy study.

V usage is TRBV30 and J usage is TRBJ1-5; D may be TRBD1 (5 bases). V gave up 2 bases and J gave up 6 bases, with 14 bases separating them. The CDR3 covers 14 residues. CDR1 GTSNPN and CDR2 SVGIG come from the germline V gene (reference sequence). The CDR3 region has the DNA TGTGCCTGGAGTCCGGGGCAGGGAGGTCAGCCCCAGCATTTT. Residues: CAWSPGQGGQPQHF. Full variable domain (rest looked up from reference TRBV30 and TRBJ1-5): SQTIHQWPATLVQPVGSPLSLECTVEGTSNPNLYWYRQAAGRGLQLLFYSVGIGQISSEVPQNLSASRPQDRQFILSSKKLLLSDSGFYLCAWSPGQGGQPQHFGDGTRLSIL.

The rearrangement links TRBV20-1 to TRBJ2-3, with D possibly TRBD2 on 6 matching bases. Trimming took 6 bases from V and 7 from J, leaving 11 bases between them. There are 11 residues in the CDR3. Germline CDR1 reads DFQATT; CDR2 reads SNEGSKA (reference sequence). The CDR3 sequence: CSAPGVNTQYF. As DNA, the CDR3 is TGCAGTGCCCCGGGAGTAAATACGCAGTATTTT.

The genes are TRBV9 and TRBJ1-3, with 7 bases aligning to TRBD1. This CDR3 contains 14 residues. The V segment lost 3 bases and the J segment 2 bases; nucleotides outside the gene matches: 2. Germline values: CDR1 SGDLS, CDR2 YYNGEE. For the CDR3, the DNA is TGTGCCAGCAGCGCTGGGACAGCTGGAAACACCATATATTTT. This sequence encodes CASSAGTAGNTIYF.

The J gene is TRBJ2-2, the V gene TRBV11-1; 7 nucleotides align to TRBD1. CDR3 size: 18 residues. V trimming: 3 bases; J trimming: 3 bases; junction bases outside the gene matches: 13. The germline V gene has CDR1 SGHAT and CDR2 FQDESV (reference sequence). The DNA of the CDR3 is TGTGCCAGCAGCTTCCTCCGGGGCAGGGGGTCGGACACCGGGGAGCTGTTTTTT. Protein sequence: CASSFLRGRGSDTGELFF.

This clone was seen just once. The rearrangement uses TRBV7-2 and TRBJ2-7, with 11 bases identical to TRBD1. Per germline, CDR1 SGHTA and CDR2 FQGNSA. This CDR3 region has 17 residues. The V segment lost 5 bases and the J segment 2 bases; nucleotides outside the gene matches: 11. CDR3 sequence (DNA): TGTGCCAGCAGCCTACAATCCGGACAGGGGGCAACCTACGAGCAGTACTTC. Translated, it gives CASSLQSGQGATYEQYF.

The chain couples TRBV6-1 to TRBJ2-5, with TRBD2 matching over 9 bases. TRBJ2-7 explains the end of the DNA better; the J call may be wrong. The CDR3 consists of 14 residues. Per germline, CDR1 MNHNS and CDR2 SASEGT. This CDR3 is CASSPLAGAYEQYF. CDR3 DNA sequence: TGTGCCAGCAGTCCTTTAGCGGGAGCCTACGAGCAGTACTTC.

This rearrangement joins TRBV6-5 to TRBJ1-1; D is possibly TRBD1 (5 bases). The CDR3 sequence is 13 residues long. Germline CDR1 is MNHEY and CDR2 is SVGAGI. The ends were cut back, 2 bases at V and 4 bases at J, with 8 bases in the middle. As DNA, the CDR3 is TGTGCCAGCAGTTACCGTCAGGGCACTGAAGCTTTCTTT. Encoded protein: CASSYRQGTEAFF.

The J gene is TRBJ1-1, the V gene TRBV6-6; the match to TRBD1 covers 9 bases. The CDR3 runs to 16 residues. J gave up 0 bases and V 0 bases, and 2 bases lay outside the gene matches. Germline V gene lookup returns CDR1 MNHNY and CDR2 SVGAGI (reference sequence). CDR3 DNA sequence: TGTGCCAGCAGTTACTCGGACAGGGGCCTGAACACTGAAGCTTTCTTT. Translating gives CASSYSDRGLNTEAFF.

The chain combines TRBV5-6 with TRBJ1-4; 8 bases agree with TRBD1. V shed 4 bases, J shed 8 bases, and the junction held 4 bases outside the gene matches. The CDR3 runs to 13 residues. Germline values: CDR1 SGHDT, CDR2 YYEEEE. The CDR3 nucleotides are TGTGCCAGCAGCAGGGACAGGAAAGAAAAACTGTTTTTT. Translation gives CASSRDRKEKLFF.

The chain combines TRBV28 with TRBJ2-7, with 8 bases fitting TRBD2. The CDR3 runs 15 residues. V dropped 7 bases and J dropped 0; count of bases not matched to a gene: 8. Germline V CDR1 and CDR2: MDHEN, SYDVKM. The DNA for the CDR3 is TGTGCCAGCATCCTTAGCGGGGCTCACTCCTACGAGCAGTACTTC. Translating it yields CASILSGAHSYEQYF.

The chain carries TRBV14 and TRBJ1-2; D is perhaps TRBD1 (6 bases). The CDR3 totals 16 residues. From germline, CDR1 is SGHDN and CDR2 FVKESK. The V end was cut by 4 bases, the J end by 1 base, with 16 bases between. The CDR3 region is CASSRALGGLNYGYTF. CDR3 bases: TGTGCCAGCAGCCGGGCATTGGGGGGGCTTAACTATGGCTACACCTTC.

V usage is TRBV7-2 and J usage is TRBJ2-7; 7 nucleotides agree with TRBD1. Trimming took 5 bases from V and 6 from J; bases not matched to a gene: 10. Germline lookup yields CDR1 SGHTA and CDR2 FQGNSA. This CDR3 has 14 residues. Here the CDR3 reads CASSLRQGGAEQYF. In nucleotides, the CDR3 is TGTGCCAGCAGCCTCCGACAGGGCGGTGCCGAGCAGTACTTC.

This sequence joins TRBV5-5 and TRBJ1-1; D is unresolved. CDR3 length: 14 amino acids. V shed 2 bases and J shed 3 bases, with 11 bases lying between them. The germline gives CDR1 SGHKS, CDR2 YYEKEE (reference sequence). This CDR3 is CASSFIEGDTEAFF. CDR3 nucleotide sequence: TGTGCCAGCAGCTTTATCGAAGGAGACACTGAAGCTTTCTTT.

J is TRBJ2-1 and V is TRBV27, with no clear D. From germline, CDR1 is MNHEY and CDR2 SMNVEV (reference sequence). Trimming pared 5 bases from V and 6 bases from J, leaving 11 bases between. The CDR3 consists of 13 residues. The CDR3 region is CASSPLRGNEQFF. CDR3 nucleotide sequence: TGTGCCAGCAGTCCCCTCAGAGGCAATGAGCAGTTCTTC.

V and J are TRBV7-3 and TRBJ2-7; TRBD1 matches at 8 bases. The CDR3 consists of 15 residues. The germline gives CDR1 SGHTA, CDR2 FQGTGA. The V segment lost 3 bases and the J segment 0 bases; nucleotides outside the gene matches: 4. The CDR3 coding sequence is TGTGCCAGCAGCTTCAATGGACAGGGCTCCTACGAGCAGTACTTC. Its protein is CASSFNGQGSYEQYF.

This rearrangement joins TRBV5-1 to TRBJ2-5; 8 bases map to TRBD2. Germline V gives CDR1 SGHRS, CDR2 YFSETQ. V lost 0 bases to trimming and J lost 5 bases; unmatched junction nucleotides: 6. The CDR3 length is 15 residues. CDR3 residues: CASSLAGLEGETQYF. The CDR3 bases are TGCGCCAGCAGCTTGGCGGGACTAGAGGGGGAGACCCAGTACTTC.

The CDR3 loop is CASSRTQGAFFGYTF. The CDR3 DNA follows: TGTGCCAGCAGTCGGACACAGGGGGCATTTTTCGGCTACACCTTC. The V gene is TRBV27, the J gene TRBJ1-2, with TRBD1 matching 9 bases. Germline V CDR1 and CDR2: MNHEY, SMNVEV (reference sequence). V gave up 5 bases and J gave up 8 bases; unmatched junction bases: 12. The CDR3 is made up of 15 amino acids.

The chain employs TRBV28 and TRBJ1-5; D gene ambiguous. V dropped 10 bases and J dropped 3 bases, with 16 bases sitting between them. The CDR3 extends over 14 amino acids. Per the germline V gene, CDR1 is MDHEN and CDR2 is SYDVKM. This CDR3 reads CATLNGLINQPQHF. DNA for the CDR3: TGTGCCACCCTAAACGGACTGATCAATCAGCCCCAGCATTTT.

This chain connects TRBV5-4 to TRBJ1-2; weak D call: TRBD1 (5 bases). Per the germline V gene, CDR1 is SGHNT and CDR2 is YYREEE (reference sequence). Trimming cost V 0 bases and J 2 bases, with 17 bases left between them. CDR3 length equals 17 residues. CDR3 DNA sequence: TGTGCCAGCAGCTTGGATTCAGGGAACAGGTTAAACTATGGCTACACCTTC. It translates to CASSLDSGNRLNYGYTF.

Comment on this clone: The same CDR3 can be traced to other DNA sequences in this sample. V and J are TRBV19 and TRBJ1-5; TRBD1 matches at 11 bases. The CDR3 is 16 residues long. V lost 3 bases to trimming and J lost 7 bases; unmatched junction nucleotides: 8. CDR1 is LNHDA, CDR2 SQIVND, per germline (reference sequence). This CDR3 reads CASSIPGQGARQPQHF. In nucleotides, the CDR3 is TGTGCCAGTAGTATCCCCGGACAGGGGGCAAGGCAGCCCCAGCATTTT.